The 29 T cell receptor beta chains given below trace back to one sample, sequenced in a study of blood T cell repertoires in COVID-19. The data were produced by immunoSEQ multiplex PCR, yet TCRdb's version contains in-frame clones alone and is incomplete. The sample consists of fewer than 150,000 clones, around 90% of them appearing once. The sample was peripheral blood. Source of these receptors: a woman between 50 and 59 years old with acute or convalescent COVID-19.

V gene TRBV27 combines with J gene TRBJ1-1; 7 bases align to TRBD1. Trimming took 4 bases from V and 3 from J; bases not matched to a gene: 8. CDR3 length: 15 residues. Germline-derived CDR1 and CDR2 are MNHEY and SMNVEV (reference sequence). The CDR3 bases are TGTGCCAGCAGTTCCATATCCACAGGGGACACTGAAGCTTTCTTT. Protein product: CASSSISTGDTEAFF.

V and J are TRBV6-2 or TRBV6-3 and TRBJ1-2, with D perhaps matching TRBD1 (5 bases). CDR1 is MNHEY, CDR2 SVGEGT, per germline. V was clipped by 5 bases and J by 6 bases, with 10 bases between them. This CDR3 is 12 amino acids long. In nucleotides, the CDR3 is TGTGCCAGCAGTCTACAAGGGGATGGCTACACCTTC. Translating it yields CASSLQGDGYTF.

This clone has only a few counts. The chain combines TRBV18 with TRBJ1-1; D unclear. The germline gives CDR1 KGHSH, CDR2 LQKENI. The CDR3 contains 14 residues. Trimming took off 2 bases at V and 8 bases at J, with 15 bases between the two ends. CDR3 DNA: TGTGCCAGCTCACCATCGGGGATGGTCACAGAAGCTTTCTTT. Translated, it gives CASSPSGMVTEAFF.

V and J are TRBV3-1 (or the pseudogene TRBV3-2) and TRBJ2-1, with TRBD2 matching over 8 bases. Trimming cost V 4 bases and J 4 bases; bases outside gene matches: 3. The CDR3 totals 14 residues. Germline CDR1 reads LGHDT; CDR2 reads YNNKEL (reference sequence). The CDR3 region has the DNA TGTGCCAGCAGCCTGGGACTAGTTTACAATGAGCAGTTCTTC. Protein product: CASSLGLVYNEQFF.

The chain combines TRBV9 with TRBJ1-1, with 8 nucleotides matching TRBD1. Trimming at V came to 0 bases and at J to 4 bases, leaving 5 bases not matched to a gene. The CDR3 runs to 15 residues. Germline V gene sequence: CDR1 SGDLS, CDR2 YYNGEE. The CDR3 nucleotides are TGTGCCAGCAGCGTAGCAACAGGGGGGAGCACTGAAGCTTTCTTT. Translated, it gives CASSVATGGSTEAFF.

This chain uses TRBV15 with TRBJ2-1; 10 bases align to TRBD2. CDR3 size: 18 residues. The germline V gene has CDR1 LNHNV and CDR2 YYDKDF (reference sequence). V was pared by 5 bases and J by 4 bases, with 14 bases of the junction left unmatched. CDR3 protein: CATSQKALAGEGYNEQFF. CDR3 DNA: TGTGCCACCAGCCAGAAAGCCCTAGCGGGAGAGGGGTACAATGAGCAGTTCTTC.

The J gene is TRBJ1-6, the V gene TRBV19; perhaps TRBD1 as D (6 bases). The length of the CDR3 is 13 residues. Trimming stripped 7 bases from V and 5 bases from J, with 9 bases between. Germline loops: CDR1 LNHDA, CDR2 SQIVND (reference sequence). CDR3 region: CASKAGDNSPLHF. CDR3 DNA: TGTGCCAGTAAAGCAGGGGATAATTCACCCCTCCACTTT.

Written as DNA, the CDR3 is TGTGCCTGGAGACGCGGGGGGTATCAAGAGACCCAGTACTTC. This codes for CAWRRGGYQETQYF. The V call is TRBV30, the J call TRBJ2-5; TRBD2 matches 8 bases. Germline-derived CDR1 and CDR2 are GTSNPN and SVGIG (reference sequence). The CDR3 loop spans 14 amino acids. With 3 bases clipped from V and 2 bases from J, the junction kept 5 bases outside the gene matches.

This clone was counted between two and nine times. The rearrangement links TRBV6-5 to TRBJ2-7, with 7 bases fitting TRBD1. The V gene's germline CDR1 is MNHEY and CDR2 SVGAGI. The CDR3 runs 13 residues. V shed 2 bases and J 3 bases; nucleotides not matched to a gene: 1. Here the CDR3 DNA reads TGTGCCAGCAGTTACGACAGGGACTACGAGCAGTACTTC. This codes for CASSYDRDYEQYF.

This clone appeared once. This chain connects TRBV3-1 (or the pseudogene TRBV3-2) to TRBJ2-1, with 7 positions matching TRBD2. Germline CDR1 and CDR2: LGHDT and YNNKEL (reference sequence). This CDR3 spans 15 amino acids. V lost 0 bases to trimming and J lost 5 bases; unmatched junction nucleotides: 4. The DNA for the CDR3 is TGTGCCAGCAGCCAAGAGGGGCTAGCGGACAATGAGCAGTTCTTC. It codes for CASSQEGLADNEQFF.

The V call is TRBV7-8, the J call TRBJ2-2; 11 nucleotides agree with TRBD2. V was pared by 5 bases and J by 0 bases, with 14 bases of the junction left unmatched. CDR1 SGHVS and CDR2 FQNEAQ come from the germline V gene. The CDR3 is made up of 20 amino acids. CDR3 in DNA: TGTGCCAGCAGCAGACGGAGGCTAGCGGGAGGAGGCCCGAACACCGGGGAGCTGTTTTTT. Amino acids: CASSRRRLAGGGPNTGELFF.

The chain recombines TRBV6-2 or TRBV6-3 with TRBJ2-2, with 10 nucleotides matching TRBD2. The CDR3 length is 16 residues. V gave up 5 bases and J gave up 1 base; unmatched junction bases: 4. Germline lookup yields CDR1 MNHEY and CDR2 SVGEGT. In nucleotides, the CDR3 is TGTGCCAGCAGTCCCTTAGCGGGAGGGAACACCGGGGAGCTGTTTTTT. Translating it yields CASSPLAGGNTGELFF.

The CDR3 here is CASITPEGYGYTF. The CDR3 coding sequence is TGTGCCTCGATCACCCCGGAGGGGTATGGCTACACCTTC. This chain links TRBV30 with TRBJ1-2, with a weak D call TRBD1 (5 bases). V was cut by 7 bases and J by 5 bases, with 17 bases left in between. The CDR3 totals 13 residues. Germline-derived CDR1 and CDR2 are GTSNPN and SVGIG (reference sequence).

The V and J genes are TRBV4-3 and TRBJ2-7; maybe TRBD1 (6 bases). CDR1 and CDR2 from the germline V gene are LGHNA and YSLEER. This CDR3 region has 13 residues. The ends were cut back, 0 bases at V and 6 bases at J, with 9 bases in the middle. CDR3 loop: CASSQETGSEQYF. The CDR3 DNA follows: TGCGCCAGCAGCCAAGAAACAGGGTCCGAGCAGTACTTC.

The chain uses TRBV6-5 and TRBJ1-2; 7 nucleotides agree with TRBD1. Germline CDR1 is MNHEY and CDR2 is SVGAGI. The J segment lost 4 bases and the V segment lost 6 bases, leaving 5 bases of the junction unmatched. The CDR3 runs to 13 residues. The CDR3 loop reads CASSRDSSYGYTF. In DNA form, the CDR3 reads TGTGCCAGCAGCCGGGACAGCTCCTATGGCTACACCTTC.

J is TRBJ1-4 and V is TRBV25-1; D is unresolved. The V end was cut by 6 bases, the J end by 8 bases, with 13 bases between. Per the germline V gene, CDR1 is MGHDK and CDR2 is SYGVNS. There are 13 residues in the CDR3. CDR3: CASREGAREKLFF. For the CDR3, the DNA is TGTGCCAGCAGGGAGGGCGCGCGAGAAAAACTGTTTTTT.

The V gene is TRBV19, the J gene TRBJ1-5; 9 positions agree with TRBD1. This CDR3 is 15 amino acids long. The germline gives CDR1 LNHDA, CDR2 SQIVND (reference sequence). Unmatched junction bases numbered 7, after V lost 5 bases and J lost 5 bases. The DNA of the CDR3 is TGTGCCAGTAGTCCCGGGACAGGGACGTATCAGCCCCAGCATTTT. Translation gives CASSPGTGTYQPQHF.

The chain recombines TRBV19 with TRBJ1-5; D not certain. The germline gives CDR1 LNHDA, CDR2 SQIVND (reference sequence). With 3 bases removed from V and 5 bases from J, the gap between germline ends came to 14 bases. The CDR3 length is 15 residues. In DNA form, the CDR3 reads TGTGCCAGTAGTATGGAGGGATCGAGGGATCAGCCCCAGCATTTT. Protein sequence: CASSMEGSRDQPQHF.

The chain carries TRBV5-1 and TRBJ2-5; tentatively, D is TRBD1 (6 bases). The V gene's germline CDR1 is SGHRS and CDR2 YFSETQ. Trimming cost V 2 bases and J 3 bases, with 8 bases left between them. CDR3 length: 13 residues. For the CDR3, the DNA is TGCGCCAGCAGCTTAAGGACAGAAGAGACCCAGTACTTC. This sequence encodes CASSLRTEETQYF. The full variable domain, rest sourced from reference TRBV5-1 and TRBJ2-5, is KAGVTQTPRYLIKTRGQQVTLSCSPISGHRSVSWYQQTPGQGLQFLFEYFSETQRNKGNFPGRFSGRQFSNSRSEMNVSTLELGDSALYLCASSLRTEETQYFGPGTRLLVL.

The chain joins TRBV11-2 to TRBJ1-2; weak D call: TRBD1 (6 bases). CDR1 is SGHAT, CDR2 FQNNGV, per germline. V lost 5 bases, J lost 5 bases, and 12 bases lay in between. The CDR3 runs 13 residues. The CDR3 is CASSPDSIYGYTF. DNA for the CDR3: TGTGCCAGCAGCCCGGACAGCATTTATGGCTACACCTTC.

The chain links TRBV11-2 to TRBJ2-1, with TRBD2 matching over 11 bases. The CDR3 runs 16 residues. Germline lookup yields CDR1 SGHAT and CDR2 FQNNGV. The J segment lost 8 bases and the V segment lost 3 bases, leaving 9 bases of the junction unmatched. The CDR3 sequence: CASSFLLAGVVYEQFF. The CDR3 region has the DNA TGTGCCAGCAGCTTCCTACTAGCGGGGGTAGTCTATGAGCAGTTCTTC. The full variable domain, its missing parts supplied by reference TRBV11-2 and TRBJ2-1, is EAGVAQSPRYKIIEKRQSVAFWCNPISGHATLYWYQQILGQGPKLLIQFQNNGVVDDSQLPKDRFSAERLKGVDSTLKIQPAKLEDSAVYLCASSFLLAGVVYEQFFGPGTRLTVL.

The rearrangement joins TRBV4-3 to TRBJ2-1; 8 nucleotides agree with TRBD2. Germline lookup yields CDR1 LGHNA and CDR2 YSLEER. The CDR3 is made up of 17 amino acids. Trimming removed 0 bases from V and 8 bases from J; junction bases left unmatched: 12. The CDR3 sequence is CASSQDVPSGRIDEQFF. For the CDR3, the DNA is TGCGCCAGCAGCCAAGATGTTCCGAGCGGGAGAATCGATGAGCAGTTCTTC.

The chain carries TRBV30 and TRBJ1-2; no clear D. The ends were cut back, 3 bases at V and 6 bases at J, with 17 bases in the middle. This CDR3 is 14 amino acids long. Germline V gives CDR1 GTSNPN, CDR2 SVGIG (reference sequence). The CDR3 DNA reads TGTGCCTGGAGCCAACCCGGGGAACCTCATGGCTACACCTTC. Its protein is CAWSQPGEPHGYTF.

This clone has just one count. V usage is TRBV3-1 (or the pseudogene TRBV3-2) and J usage is TRBJ1-2, with D hard to call. This CDR3 comprises 14 residues. The germline V and J ends were trimmed by 0 bases and 0 bases, with 5 bases remaining between them. Germline V lookup: CDR1 LGHDT, CDR2 YNNKEL (reference sequence). CDR3 sequence (DNA): TGTGCCAGCAGCCAAGATAGATCTAACTATGGCTACACCTTC. Its translation: CASSQDRSNYGYTF.

J is TRBJ1-1 and V is TRBV6-4; tentatively, D is TRBD1 (6 bases). Germline CDR1 and CDR2: MRHNA and SNTAGT. The V end lost 3 bases, the J end lost 1 base, and 6 bases lay between the germline ends. The length of the CDR3 is 13 residues. The CDR3 bases are TGTGCCAGCAGTGAGACAGGGAACACTGAAGCTTTCTTT. Its translation: CASSETGNTEAFF.

The V call is TRBV9, the J call TRBJ2-1; 7 bases agree with TRBD1. V trimming: 4 bases; J trimming: 7 bases; junction bases outside the gene matches: 17. CDR1 and CDR2 (germline): SGDLS, YYNGEE. CDR3 length equals 17 residues. CDR3 amino acids: CASSSSPRDSSRNEQFF. CDR3 in DNA: TGTGCCAGCAGCTCTTCCCCCCGGGACAGTAGCCGAAATGAGCAGTTCTTC.

This clone was observed a single time. The chain combines TRBV7-2 with TRBJ1-2, with no clear D. CDR1 SGHTA and CDR2 FQGNSA come from the germline V gene. This CDR3 is built from 15 residues. V lost 5 bases and J lost 5, with 18 bases in between. The DNA for the CDR3 is TGTGCCAGCAGCCCACCCCCCCCGGGTTATTATGGCTACACCTTC. Translation gives CASSPPPPGYYGYTF. The full variable domain, in which reference TRBV7-2 and TRBJ1-2 provide the parts outside the CDR3, is GAGVSQSPSNKVTEKGKDVELRCDPISGHTALYWYRQSLGQGLEFLIYFQGNSAPDKSGLPSDRFSAERTGGSVSTLTIQRTQQEDSAVYLCASSPPPPGYYGYTFGSGTRLTVV.

Notes on this clone: At the DNA level, this CDR3 is encoded by other sequences in the same sample as well. The chain joins TRBV5-1 to TRBJ1-2, with D possibly matching TRBD1 (6 bases). The CDR3 is made up of 13 amino acids. The V end was cut by 3 bases, the J end by 3 bases, with 9 bases between. Germline V gene lookup returns CDR1 SGHRS and CDR2 YFSETQ. CDR3 amino acids: CASSSTGDYGYTF. The DNA for the CDR3 is TGCGCCAGCAGCTCGACAGGTGACTATGGCTACACCTTC.

The V call is TRBV4-3, the J call TRBJ1-2; 7 bases map to TRBD1. From germline, CDR1 is LGHNA and CDR2 YSLEER. The CDR3 spans 14 residues. Trimming cost V 0 bases and J 7 bases; bases outside gene matches: 5. DNA for the CDR3: TGCGCCAGCAGCCAAGACAGGGGGGCTATTGGCTACACCTTC. The encoded protein is CASSQDRGAIGYTF.